This T cell receptor (beta chain) came from a study of T cells in localized non-small cell lung cancer. Sequencing was performed with immunoSEQ multiplex PCR; in TCRdb, only in-frame clones are kept and a portion is missing. Here the sample spans approximately 20,000 clones, about 85% being singletons. Broader study findings: The study detected a median roughly 61 of the top 100 tumor clones in adjacent lung.

A word on this clone: Antigen unknown.

Germline V CDR1 and CDR2: SGHVS, FQNEAQ. The V gene lost 2 bases and the J gene lost 0 bases, with 7 bases spanning the gap. This CDR3 spans 15 amino acids. This clonotype was sampled from a woman aged 40-69 years with stage II squamous cell lung carcinoma. The chain links TRBV7-8 to TRBJ1-4; D gene ambiguous. The material sequenced was PBMCs, taken before any cancer treatment. This chain's CDR3 is CASSLRRTTNEKLFF. Here the CDR3 DNA reads TGTGCCAGCAGCTTAAGACGGACAACTAATGAAAAACTGTTTTTT.